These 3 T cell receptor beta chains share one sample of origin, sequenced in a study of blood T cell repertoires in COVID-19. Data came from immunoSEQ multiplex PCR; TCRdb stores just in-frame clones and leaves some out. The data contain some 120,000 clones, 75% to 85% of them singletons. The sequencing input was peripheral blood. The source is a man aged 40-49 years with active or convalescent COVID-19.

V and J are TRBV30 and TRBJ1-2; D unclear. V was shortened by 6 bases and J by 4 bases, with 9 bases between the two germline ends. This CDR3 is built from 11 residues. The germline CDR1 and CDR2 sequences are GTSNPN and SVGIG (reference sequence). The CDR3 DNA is TGTGCCTGCGCTAGCCCCTATGGCTACACCTTC. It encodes CACASPYGYTF. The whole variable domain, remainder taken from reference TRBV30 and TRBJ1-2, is SQTIHQWPATLVQPVGSPLSLECTVEGTSNPNLYWYRQAAGRGLQLLFYSVGIGQISSEVPQNLSASRPQDRQFILSSKKLLLSDSGFYLCACASPYGYTFGSGTRLTVV.

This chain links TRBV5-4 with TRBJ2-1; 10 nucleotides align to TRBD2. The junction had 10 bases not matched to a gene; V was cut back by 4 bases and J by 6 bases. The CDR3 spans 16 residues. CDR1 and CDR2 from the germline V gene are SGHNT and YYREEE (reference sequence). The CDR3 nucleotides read TGTGCCAGCAGCATCTTGGGGGCTAGCGGGGGCAATGAGCAGTTCTTC. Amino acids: CASSILGASGGNEQFF.

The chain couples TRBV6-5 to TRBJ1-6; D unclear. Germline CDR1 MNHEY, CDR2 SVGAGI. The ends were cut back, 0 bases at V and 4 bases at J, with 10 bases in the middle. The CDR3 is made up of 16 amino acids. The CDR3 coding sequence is TGTGCCAGCAGTTACTCGTTTCGGTTTTATAATTCACCCCTCCACTTT. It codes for CASSYSFRFYNSPLHF.